This TCR beta chain originates from a study of Graves' ophthalmopathy and Graves' hyperthyroidism. This clonotype was observed many times. Ophthalmopathy in the donors was of moderate-to-severe activity, with CAS ≥3, NOSPECS ≥4 and duration under 3 months. The authors amplified TCR beta CDR3 regions from RNA transcripts. HTBI-primed first-round RT-PCR preceded second-round multiplex PCR. TCRdb recomputed calls from the multiplex PCR reads with MiXCR, one row per CDR3 protein. The table shows over 150,000 distinct CDR3 sequences, with more than 30% occurring only once. This CDR3 has 17 residues. CDR1 and CDR2 (germline): SGHAT, FQNNGV. J gave up 3 bases and V 4 bases, and 12 bases lay outside the gene matches.

Sequenced input: peripheral blood. This rearrangement joins TRBV11-2 to TRBJ1-3; TRBD1 matches at 7 bases. This clonotype was obtained from a woman aged 35 to 49 with Graves' ophthalmopathy. CDR3: CASSSGLTGFFGNTIYF. CDR3 nucleotide sequence: TGTGCCAGCAGCTCCGGCCTGACAGGGTTCTTTGGAAACACCATATATTTT.